This TCR beta chain stems from a study of PD-1 blockade in classical Hodgkin lymphoma. Study at large: Patients were given intravenous nivolumab, 3 mg/kg, every 2 weeks.

Overall study results and limits: When set against healthy donors, newly diagnosed patients were reported to show lower baseline TCR diversity. Nivolumab initiated under 1 year post-ASCT led to patient exclusion.

Comments on this clone: Its antigen remains unknown.

Every patient was affected by relapse after autologous stem cell transplantation, while exposure to brentuximab vedotin was not uniform. Negative selection with magnetic separation was used to purify CD4+ T cells from thawed PBMCs. Assay: immunoSEQ multiplex PCR; the TCRdb copy retains only in-frame clones and omits some. Here the sample spans approximately 8,300 clones, approximately 71% being singletons. V shed 4 bases and J shed 12 bases, with 20 bases lying between them. CDR1 and CDR2 (germline): LNHDA, SQIVND (reference sequence). The CDR3 contains 14 residues. The chain recombines TRBV19 with TRBJ2-3, with a tentative D call TRBD2 (6 bases). This TCR was sampled from a human donor with classical Hodgkin lymphoma. The material was CD4+ T cells from blood, obtained at baseline. CDR3: CASSTTGTHNRQYF. The CDR3 nucleotides are TGTGCCAGTAGTACGACCGGGACTCATAATCGCCAGTATTTT.